The 21 T cell receptor beta chains below come from one sample, sequenced in a study of regulatory and conventional T cells in RAG deficiency. The data were produced by immunoSEQ multiplex PCR, yet TCRdb's version contains in-frame clones alone and is incomplete. The sample carries roughly 28,000 clones, roughly 96% recorded once. Genomic DNA came from blood conventional CD4+ T cells gated CD25-low CD127-high. A further study also used this sample, focusing on regulatory T cells. That publication notes: Primers: 52 TRBV forward and 13 TRBJ reverse.

The specimen was CD25- CD4+ T cells sorted from blood. Receptor source: a human donor in good health.

The V and J genes are TRBV28 and TRBJ2-7, with 7 bases that match TRBD1. Trimming cost V 4 bases and J 7 bases; bases outside gene matches: 7. There are 13 residues in the CDR3. CDR1 is MDHEN and CDR2 is SYDVKM in the germline V gene. Written as DNA, the CDR3 is TGTGCCAGCAGTTCCCACAGGGGAAATGAGCAGTACTTC. This gives the protein CASSSHRGNEQYF.

On this clone: At one of its ends the junction is not consistent with the germline gene, which may arise from a read error. This sample also contains other DNA sequences that code for the same CDR3. The rearrangement uses TRBV6-4 and TRBJ1-4, with D perhaps TRBD1 (5 bases). The CDR3 spans 15 residues. Germline V gene data show CDR1 as MRHNA and CDR2 as SNTAGT. Here the CDR3 reads CASRGLGVDNEKLFF. The DNA for the CDR3 is TGTGCCAGCAGGGGACTGGGAGTAGATAATGAAAAGCTGTTTTTT.

Concerning this clone: Germline and junction disagree at one end, which may indicate a read error. The V gene is TRBV7-7, the J gene TRBJ2-3; tentative D call: TRBD1 (6 bases). The CDR3 is made up of 13 amino acids. Germline-derived CDR1 and CDR2 are SSHAT and FNYEAQ (reference sequence). The CDR3 loop reads CASSLRQGDTQYF. The CDR3 region has the DNA TGTGCTAGCAGCTTACGTCAGGGGGATACGCAGTATTTT.

This clone has a single count. This rearrangement joins TRBV11-3 to TRBJ1-6; possible D gene TRBD1, 5 bases. Between the trimmed V and J ends, which lost 2 bases and 7 bases, there was a span of 12 bases. The CDR3 is 15 residues long. Germline values: CDR1 SGHNT, CDR2 YENEEA. The CDR3 DNA is TGTGCCAGCAGCTTAAGGCCAGGGTCAAATTCACCCCTCCACTTT. This translates into CASSLRPGSNSPLHF. Combining the CDR3 with reference TRBV11-3 and TRBJ1-6 gives the whole variable domain EAGVVQSPRYKIIEKKQPVAFWCNPISGHNTLYWYLQNLGQGPELLIRYENEEAVDDSQLPKDRFSAERLKGVDSTLKIQPAELGDSAVYLCASSLRPGSNSPLHFGNGTRLTVT.

The rearrangement joins TRBV4-1 to TRBJ1-2; D remains unclear. Trimming removed 4 bases from V and 4 bases from J, with 13 bases in between. CDR3 length equals 14 residues. CDR1 is MGHRA and CDR2 is YSYEKL in the germline V gene. The CDR3 sequence: CASSPLKAGYGYTF. In DNA, the CDR3 is TGCGCCAGCAGCCCCCTGAAGGCAGGCTATGGCTACACCTTC.

V is TRBV25-1 and J is TRBJ2-5; the D gene is possibly TRBD2 (5 bases). The CDR3 has 14 amino acids. V dropped 3 bases and J dropped 4 bases, with 12 bases sitting between them. Germline CDR1 reads MGHDK; CDR2 reads SYGVNS. The DNA for the CDR3 is TGTGCCAGCAGTGACCTCGGGGTTGGAGAGACCCAGTACTTC. Its translation: CASSDLGVGETQYF.

The rearrangement uses TRBV9 and TRBJ2-7, with 7 positions matching TRBD1. Germline V lookup: CDR1 SGDLS, CDR2 YYNGEE. The CDR3 is 16 amino acids. With V trimmed by 3 bases and J by 6 bases, 15 bases remained unmatched. The CDR3 reads CASSAPTQGRNCEQYF. DNA for the CDR3: TGTGCCAGCAGCGCCCCGACACAGGGGAGAAATTGCGAGCAGTACTTC. Full variable domain (outside the CDR3, taken from reference TRBV9 and TRBJ2-7): DSGVTQTPKHLITATGQRVTLRCSPRSGDLSVYWYQQSLDQGLQFLIQYYNGEERAKGNILERFSAQQFPDLHSELNLSSLELGDSALYFCASSAPTQGRNCEQYFGPGTRLTVT.

The CDR3 loop reads CASSTAGRASYEQYF. CDR3 sequence (DNA): TGTGCCAGCAGCACCGCGGGGCGAGCGTCCTACGAGCAGTACTTC. The chain employs TRBV5-6 and TRBJ2-7; D may be TRBD2 (6 bases). Germline loops: CDR1 SGHDT, CDR2 YYEEEE. The CDR3 has 15 residues. Deletions cut 4 bases from V and 1 base from J, with 15 bases between.

The chain joins TRBV6-1 to TRBJ1-2, with 11 bases lining up with TRBD1. The CDR3 runs to 15 residues. CDR1 and CDR2 (germline): MNHNS, SASEGT. With 2 bases clipped from V and 5 bases from J, the junction kept 4 bases outside the gene matches. CDR3 bases: TGTGCCAGCAGTGAAACGGACAGGGGGCTGTATGGCTACACCTTC. Translated: CASSETDRGLYGYTF.

This chain joins TRBV29-1 and TRBJ1-2, with a tentative D call TRBD1 (6 bases). The CDR3 contains 15 residues. V lost 5 bases to trimming and J lost 7 bases, with 23 bases between them. Germline V CDR1 and CDR2: SQVTM, ANQGSEA. The CDR3 region has the DNA TGCAGCGTTAAGGGAGACAGGTCTAGAGTAGGTGGCTACACCTTC. This codes for CSVKGDRSRVGGYTF.

The V gene is TRBV10-2, the J gene TRBJ1-2; possibly TRBD1 for D (6 bases). V was cut by 10 bases and J by 4 bases, with 16 bases left in between. The CDR3 runs to 13 residues. Germline values: CDR1 WSHSY, CDR2 SAAADI. The CDR3 sequence: CATSPGGGYGYTF. CDR3 nucleotides: TGCGCCACTTCACCGGGGGGCGGCTATGGCTACACCTTC.

The chain employs TRBV23-1 and TRBJ1-2; 9 nucleotides line up with TRBD1. TRBV23-1 is identified as an open reading frame with a role that is uncertain. CDR3 length: 16 residues. V trimming: 2 bases; J trimming: 8 bases; junction bases outside the gene matches: 12. CDR3 DNA: TGCGCCAGCAGTCAAAACCCTCCCGGGACAGGGATAGGCTACACCTTC. Protein: CASSQNPPGTGIGYTF.

The V call is TRBV4-1, the J call TRBJ2-5; 12 nucleotides line up with TRBD2. The germline V gene has CDR1 MGHRA and CDR2 YSYEKL. The CDR3 consists of 16 residues. J was trimmed by 5 bases and V by 3 bases; bases with no gene match: 7. DNA of the CDR3: TGCGCCAGCAGCCAGCACGGGACTAGCGGGCTCGAGACCCAGTACTTC. Translation: CASSQHGTSGLETQYF.

V gene TRBV6-5 combines with J gene TRBJ1-5, with 8 bases aligning to TRBD1. The CDR3 is 14 residues long. Germline lookup yields CDR1 MNHEY and CDR2 SVGAGI. J lost 5 bases, V lost 2 bases, and 2 bases had no gene match. CDR3 protein: CASSYTDRDQPQHF. As DNA, the CDR3 is TGTGCCAGCAGTTACACGGACAGGGATCAGCCCCAGCATTTT.

The table lists this clone with a few counts. The chain recombines TRBV5-6 with TRBJ1-3; maybe TRBD1 (5 bases). CDR1 and CDR2 (germline): SGHDT, YYEEEE. Trimming removed 4 bases from V and 4 bases from J, with 15 bases in between. The CDR3 sequence is 15 residues long. CDR3 protein: CASSIPGDAGNTIYF. The CDR3 bases are TGTGCCAGCAGCATACCGGGGGACGCGGGAAACACCATATATTTT.

The V call is TRBV18, the J call TRBJ2-7; the D is unclear. The germline gives CDR1 KGHSH, CDR2 LQKENI. The germline V and J ends were trimmed by 3 bases and 1 base, with 10 bases remaining between them. This CDR3 spans 14 amino acids. CDR3 loop: CASSPRQESYEQYF. CDR3 bases: TGTGCCAGCTCACCCCGGCAGGAATCCTACGAGCAGTACTTC.

The chain uses TRBV19 and TRBJ1-1; 10 nucleotides align to TRBD1. This CDR3 region has 19 residues. V trimming: 4 bases; J trimming: 1 base; junction bases outside the gene matches: 15. Germline CDR1 is LNHDA and CDR2 is SQIVND (reference sequence). CDR3 in DNA: TGTGCCAGTAGTACGCCTACCGGGACAGGGGACGTTTGGAACACTGAAGCTTTCTTT. Translation gives CASSTPTGTGDVWNTEAFF. The full variable domain, rest sourced from reference TRBV19 and TRBJ1-1, is DGGITQSPKYLFRKEGQNVTLSCEQNLNHDAMYWYRQDPGQGLRLIYYSQIVNDFQKGDIAEGYSVSREKKESFPLTVTSAQKNPTAFYLCASSTPTGTGDVWNTEAFFGQGTRLTVV.

The chain joins TRBV7-9 to TRBJ1-2; D not resolved. Trimming removed 4 bases from V and 8 bases from J, with 8 bases in between. The CDR3 length is 11 residues. Germline-derived CDR1 and CDR2 are SEHNR and FQNEAQ (reference sequence). The CDR3 DNA follows: TGTGCCAGCAGCTCCCCCCCAGGCTACACCTTC. This sequence encodes CASSSPPGYTF.

The chain uses TRBV30 and TRBJ1-6; the D is unclear. From germline, CDR1 is GTSNPN and CDR2 SVGIG (reference sequence). CDR3 size: 15 residues. Trimming stripped 4 bases from V and 0 bases from J, with 10 bases between. DNA of the CDR3: TGTGCCTGGACTCAAGGGAGCTCCTATAATTCACCCCTCCACTTT. Its protein is CAWTQGSSYNSPLHF. Supplemented by reference TRBV30 and TRBJ1-6, the full variable domain reads SQTIHQWPATLVQPVGSPLSLECTVEGTSNPNLYWYRQAAGRGLQLLFYSVGIGQISSEVPQNLSASRPQDRQFILSSKKLLLSDSGFYLCAWTQGSSYNSPLHFGNGTRLTVT.

The gene calls are TRBV19 and TRBJ1-3, with a weak D call TRBD1 (6 bases). Germline loops: CDR1 LNHDA, CDR2 SQIVND (reference sequence). V was cut by 1 base and J by 4 bases, with 8 bases left in between. CDR3 length equals 14 residues. The DNA of the CDR3 is TGTGCCAGTAGTATAGGGACAGTCGGAAACACCATATATTTT. Its protein is CASSIGTVGNTIYF. Full variable domain (remainder filled in from reference TRBV19 and TRBJ1-3): DGGITQSPKYLFRKEGQNVTLSCEQNLNHDAMYWYRQDPGQGLRLIYYSQIVNDFQKGDIAEGYSVSREKKESFPLTVTSAQKNPTAFYLCASSIGTVGNTIYFGEGSWLTVV.

The chain employs TRBV18 and TRBJ1-5; D is uncertain. This CDR3 has 16 amino acids. CDR1 and CDR2 from the germline V gene are KGHSH and LQKENI. The V and J ends lost 1 base and 0 bases respectively, with 10 bases between them. CDR3 in DNA: TGTGCCAGCTCACCACTTCAGGCTGATAGCAATCAGCCCCAGCATTTT. Protein: CASSPLQADSNQPQHF.